Listed below are T cell receptor beta chains from one sample, sequenced in a study of radiotherapy plus CTLA-4 blockade in lung cancer. The assay was immunoSEQ multiplex PCR, and TCRdb's table has in-frame clones only and misses some. Seen here are about 110,000 clones, 70% to 85% observed once, and the top ten hold 3.3%. This specimen was peripheral blood, taken from a patient treated with radiotherapy plus ipilimumab. Source of these receptors: a human donor with non-small cell lung cancer that progressed on radiotherapy plus ipilimumab. Some clones in this sample may be carry-over from other donors' samples. CDR3s include the opening cysteine and the closing phenylalanine or tryptophan.

11	TRBV19	TRBJ1-5	CASSQGQPQHF
14	TRBV29-1	TRBJ2-1	CSARGGGARNEQFF
13	TRBV21-1	TRBJ1-2	CASSKDSLYGYTF
16	TRBV27	TRBJ1-5	CASNQCLSQGCQPQHF
18	TRBV7-2	TRBJ2-1	CASSLVARGGGAYNEQFF
11	TRBV5-1	TRBJ2-3	CASLEQDTQYF
12	TRBV29-1	TRBJ2-5	CSVRPIVETQYF
18	TRBV2	TRBJ1-5	CASSEGGWDPYSNQPQHF
12	TRBV5-1	TRBJ2-1	CASSLNREGEFF
16	TRBV19	TRBJ1-6	CASSIGSEGLFSPLHF
15	TRBV5-1	TRBJ2-1	CASSSQGMTDNEQFF
14	TRBV11-1	TRBJ1-1	CASSHDRVRAEAFF
16	TRBV18	TRBJ2-3	CASSPQTLAVADTQYF
12	TRBV6-5	TRBJ2-1	CADRQGYNEQFF
20	TRBV10-3	TRBJ2-1	CAISEEDRGRGLAHYNEQFF
13	TRBV9	TRBJ2-1	CASSEAIYNEQFF
15	TRBV19	TRBJ1-6	CASSMNAGDNSPLHF
14	TRBV4-3	TRBJ1-4	CASSPGQGWEKLFF
17	TRBV29-1	TRBJ2-5	CSVEDFGGTGPLETQYF
17	TRBV5-1	TRBJ2-5	CASSLVPWTGGGETQYF
16	TRBV28	TRBJ2-2	CASSLTTSLFTGELFF
16	TRBV6-5	TRBJ1-4	CASSSPGLQGVEKLFF
15	TRBV18	TRBJ1-6	CASSPRGPLNSPLHF
16	TRBV2	TRBJ1-3	CASSVNRGGSGNTIYF
16	TRBV7-9	TRBJ2-2	CASSFLGGVNTGELFF
13	TRBV6-1	TRBJ1-4	CASSEAINEKLFF
18	TRBV19	TRBJ1-5	CASRSRGGGQGYNQPQHF
12	TRBV19	TRBJ1-1	CASSHRGLAAFF
15	TRBV10-3	TRBJ2-1	CAISVLGQGAGEQFF
14	TRBV13	TRBJ1-2	CASRGPPRDYGYTF
13	TRBV2	TRBJ2-7	CASSAGTAYEQYF
16	TRBV10-3	TRBJ2-3	CAIRSGQGVRTDTQYF
13	TRBV7-2	TRBJ1-2	CASSLTGSYGYTF
16	TRBV7-2	TRBJ1-1	CASSFRSGGTGGEAFF
17	TRBV4-2	TRBJ1-5	CASSQRGGGGMNQPQHF
15	TRBV14	TRBJ1-2	CASSQDPWGNYGYTF
14	TRBV13	TRBJ1-4	CASSIRQGSEKLFF
17	TRBV4-3	TRBJ1-1	CASSQGPGTGGDTEAFF
15	TRBV4-1	TRBJ2-7	CASSPRGQGTYEQYF
16	TRBV18	TRBJ2-7	CASSPSGIAGAYEQYF
19	TRBV4-2	TRBJ2-2	CASSRSLSSGGAATGELFF
14	TRBV5-4	TRBJ2-4	CASSLGGAKNIQYF